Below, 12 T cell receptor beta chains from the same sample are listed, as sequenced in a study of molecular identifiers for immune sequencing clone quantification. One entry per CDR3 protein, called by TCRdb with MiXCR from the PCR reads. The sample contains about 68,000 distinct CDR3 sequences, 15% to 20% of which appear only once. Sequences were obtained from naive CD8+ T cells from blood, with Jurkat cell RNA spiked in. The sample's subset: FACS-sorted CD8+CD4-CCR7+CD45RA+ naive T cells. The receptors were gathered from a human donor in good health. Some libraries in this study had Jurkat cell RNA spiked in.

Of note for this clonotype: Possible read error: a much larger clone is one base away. The CDR3 sequence: CASSLGGSGELVF. CDR3 DNA: TGTGCCAGCAGCTTAGGAGGGAGCGGGGAGCTGGTTTTT. The V call is TRBV11-3, the J call TRBJ2-2, with 7 bases matching TRBD2. This CDR3 has 13 residues. The germline V gene encodes CDR1 SGHNT and CDR2 YENEEA.

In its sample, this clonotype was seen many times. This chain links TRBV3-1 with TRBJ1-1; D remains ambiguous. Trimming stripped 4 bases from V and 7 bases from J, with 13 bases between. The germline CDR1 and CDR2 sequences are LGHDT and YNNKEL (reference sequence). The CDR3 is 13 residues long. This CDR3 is CASSPRGWDEAFF. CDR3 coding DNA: TGTGCCAGCAGCCCGCGTGGTTGGGATGAAGCTTTCTTT.

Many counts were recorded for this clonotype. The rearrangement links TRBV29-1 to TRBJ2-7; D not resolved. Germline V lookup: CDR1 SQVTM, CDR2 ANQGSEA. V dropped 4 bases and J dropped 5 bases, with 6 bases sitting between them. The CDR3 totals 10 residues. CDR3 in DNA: TGCAGCGTTGTGTGGGACGAGCAGTACTTC. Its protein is CSVVWDEQYF.

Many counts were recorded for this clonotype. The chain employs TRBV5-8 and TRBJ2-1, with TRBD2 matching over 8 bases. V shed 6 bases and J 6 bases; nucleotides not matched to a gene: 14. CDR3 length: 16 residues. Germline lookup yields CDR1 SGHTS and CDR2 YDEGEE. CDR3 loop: CASKERESIWVNEQFF. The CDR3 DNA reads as TGTGCCAGCAAAGAGCGGGAGTCGATATGGGTCAATGAGCAGTTCTTC.

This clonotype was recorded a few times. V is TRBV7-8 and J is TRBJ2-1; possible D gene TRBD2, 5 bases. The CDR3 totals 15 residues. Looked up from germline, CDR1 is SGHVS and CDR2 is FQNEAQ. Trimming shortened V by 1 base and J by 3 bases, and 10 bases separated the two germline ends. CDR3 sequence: CASSLVPEGYNEQFF. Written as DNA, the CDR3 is TGTGCCAGCAGCTTAGTGCCAGAGGGCTACAATGAGCAGTTCTTC.

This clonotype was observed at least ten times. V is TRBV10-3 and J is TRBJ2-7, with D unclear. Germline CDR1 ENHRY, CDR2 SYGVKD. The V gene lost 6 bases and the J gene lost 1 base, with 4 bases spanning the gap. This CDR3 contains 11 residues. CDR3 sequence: CAISGSYEQYF. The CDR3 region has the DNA TGTGCCATCAGCGGATCCTACGAGCAGTACTTC.

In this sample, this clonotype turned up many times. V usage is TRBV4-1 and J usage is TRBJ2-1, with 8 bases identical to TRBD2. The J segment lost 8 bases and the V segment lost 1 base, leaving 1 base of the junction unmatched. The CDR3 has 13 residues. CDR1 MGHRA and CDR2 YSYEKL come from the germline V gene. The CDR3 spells CASSQASGYEQFF. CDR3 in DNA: TGCGCCAGCAGCCAAGCTAGCGGGTATGAGCAGTTCTTC.

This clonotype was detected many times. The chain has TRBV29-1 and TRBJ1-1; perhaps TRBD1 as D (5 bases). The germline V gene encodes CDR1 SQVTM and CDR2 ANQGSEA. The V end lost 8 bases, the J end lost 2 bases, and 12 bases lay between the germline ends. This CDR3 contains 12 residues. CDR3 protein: CSTGAQNTEAFF. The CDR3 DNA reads TGCAGCACCGGGGCCCAAAACACTGAAGCTTTCTTT.

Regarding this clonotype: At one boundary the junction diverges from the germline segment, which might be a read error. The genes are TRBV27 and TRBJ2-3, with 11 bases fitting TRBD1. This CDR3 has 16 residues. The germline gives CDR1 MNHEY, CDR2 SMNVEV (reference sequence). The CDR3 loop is CASSSGTGGFTGTQYF. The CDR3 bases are TGTGCCAGCAGTTCCGGGACAGGGGGGTTCACAGGTACGCAGTATTTT.

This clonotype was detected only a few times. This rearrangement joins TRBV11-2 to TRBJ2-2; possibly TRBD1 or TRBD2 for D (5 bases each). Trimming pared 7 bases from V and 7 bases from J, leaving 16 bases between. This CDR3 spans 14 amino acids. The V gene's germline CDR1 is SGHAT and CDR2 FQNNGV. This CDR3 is CASNLWGSGGELFF. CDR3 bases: TGTGCCAGCAACTTGTGGGGGTCTGGCGGGGAGCTGTTTTTT.

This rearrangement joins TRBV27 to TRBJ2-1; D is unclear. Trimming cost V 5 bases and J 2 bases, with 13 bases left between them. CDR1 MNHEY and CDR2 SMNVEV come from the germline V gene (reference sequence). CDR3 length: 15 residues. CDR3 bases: TGTGCCAGCAGTATCACTGGATCCCCCTACAATGAGCAGTTCTTC. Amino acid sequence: CASSITGSPYNEQFF.

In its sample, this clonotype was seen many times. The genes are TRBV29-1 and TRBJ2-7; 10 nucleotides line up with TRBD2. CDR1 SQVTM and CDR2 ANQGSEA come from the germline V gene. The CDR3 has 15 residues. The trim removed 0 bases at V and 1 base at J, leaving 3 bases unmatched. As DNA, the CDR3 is TGCAGCGTTGAAGACCGAGCGGGAGGGTCCTACGAGCAGTACTTC. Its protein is CSVEDRAGGSYEQYF.